This passage covers 6 T cell receptor beta chains from one sample sequenced in a study of blood T cell repertoires in COVID-19. The protocol was immunoSEQ multiplex PCR, while the TCRdb copy is restricted to in-frame clones and leaves out a portion. The sample includes about 190,000 clones, over 75% of them seen just once. The sequenced material came from peripheral blood. These TCRs come from a man aged 45-65 years with acute or convalescent COVID-19.

Concerning this clone: Compared with germline, one end of the junction differs, possibly owing to a read error. The chain combines TRBV5-3 with TRBJ2-3; maybe TRBD2 (6 bases). TRBV5-3 is annotated as an ORF whose role is uncertain. The CDR3 sequence is 16 residues long. The CDR3 loop reads CARSPPEAGLRIPQYF. CDR3 sequence (DNA): TGTGCTAGAAGCCCACCTGAGGCGGGACTGAGGATCCCGCAGTATTTT.

The gene calls are TRBV6-5 and TRBJ2-3; 8 bases match TRBD1. The length of the CDR3 is 15 residues. Per germline, CDR1 MNHEY and CDR2 SVGAGI. The V and J ends lost 2 bases and 2 bases, in that order; junction bases with no gene match: 3. CDR3 nucleotide sequence: TGTGCCAGCAGTTACGGGACAGGCTACACAGATACGCAGTATTTT. This translates into CASSYGTGYTDTQYF.

This sequence joins TRBV2 and TRBJ2-6; weak D call: TRBD1 (6 bases). Germline loops: CDR1 SNHLY, CDR2 FYNNEI. The CDR3 length is 16 residues. Trimming removed 6 bases from V and 0 bases from J, with 12 bases in between. CDR3 sequence (DNA): TGTGCCAGCAGGTCAGGACAGTCCTCTGGGGCCAACGTCCTGACTTTC. Translated, it gives CASRSGQSSGANVLTF.

The rearrangement links TRBV27 to TRBJ2-1; TRBD2 matches at 7 bases. The CDR3 has 16 residues. The germline V gene encodes CDR1 MNHEY and CDR2 SMNVEV (reference sequence). The junction had 5 bases not matched to a gene; V was cut back by 3 bases and J by 0 bases. This CDR3 is CASSFLSGNSYNEQFF. The CDR3 coding sequence is TGTGCCAGCAGTTTTTTGAGCGGGAACTCCTACAATGAGCAGTTCTTC.

The chain uses TRBV25-1 and TRBJ1-5; 8 bases are shared with TRBD1. In germline, CDR1 is MGHDK, CDR2 SYGVNS. The CDR3 is 14 residues long. Trimming at V came to 6 bases and at J to 5 bases, leaving 6 bases not matched to a gene. Here the CDR3 reads CASSGTGEYQPQHF. The CDR3 DNA sequence: TGTGCCAGCAGCGGGACAGGAGAATATCAGCCCCAGCATTTT.

This clone was seen once. Here the CDR3 reads CASSLLSGREAKNIQYF. The CDR3 bases are TGTGCCAGCAGCTTATTGAGTGGGAGGGAAGCCAAAAACATTCAGTACTTC. The chain uses TRBV7-2 and TRBJ2-4; 7 bases are shared with TRBD2. V trimming: 2 bases; J trimming: 0 bases; junction bases outside the gene matches: 7. CDR1 is SGHTA and CDR2 is FQGNSA in the germline V gene. CDR3 length equals 17 residues. The whole variable domain, filled in from reference TRBV7-2 and TRBJ2-4, reads GAGVSQSPSNKVTEKGKDVELRCDPISGHTALYWYRQSLGQGLEFLIYFQGNSAPDKSGLPSDRFSAERTGGSVSTLTIQRTQQEDSAVYLCASSLLSGREAKNIQYFGAGTRLSVL.